Below, 3 T cell receptor beta chains from the same sample are listed, as sequenced in a study of OX40 agonist ivuxolimab in advanced cancers. The assay was immunoSEQ multiplex PCR, and TCRdb's table has in-frame clones only and misses some. The sample carries 9,500 to 14,000 clones, approximately 81% recorded once. Sequencing used CD4+ or CD8+ T cells sorted from blood, obtained in a trial of the OX40 agonist ivuxolimab. These receptors originate from an adult with an advanced solid tumor such as melanoma, head and neck, liver or kidney cancer.

The chain has TRBV13 and TRBJ2-2; a weak D match, TRBD2 (6 bases). This CDR3 has 16 amino acids. Trimming cost V 2 bases and J 1 base, with 11 bases left between them. The V gene's germline CDR1 is PRHDT and CDR2 FYEKMQ (reference sequence). The CDR3 here is CASSLRSGWNTGELFF. The CDR3 DNA reads as TGTGCCAGCAGCTTACGCAGCGGGTGGAACACCGGGGAGCTGTTTTTT.

This clone was counted only a few times. The J gene is TRBJ1-6, the V gene TRBV4-1, with no clear D. The V end lost 1 base, the J end lost 10 bases, and 11 bases lay between the germline ends. The CDR3 extends over 14 amino acids. From germline, CDR1 is MGHRA and CDR2 YSYEKL. CDR3 in DNA: TGCGCCAGCAGCCAAGCGGGAGAGTACTCACCCCTCCACTTT. Protein: CASSQAGEYSPLHF.

This clone has just a few counts. The chain carries TRBV4-1 and TRBJ1-2, with D perhaps TRBD1 (5 bases). Germline V gene sequence: CDR1 MGHRA, CDR2 YSYEKL. V shed 4 bases and J shed 8 bases, with 17 bases lying between them. CDR3 length equals 14 residues. CDR3 region: CASSPITGDEGYTF. The CDR3 DNA reads as TGCGCCAGCAGCCCGATCACCGGGGACGAAGGCTACACCTTC.